The following is a TCR beta chain sequence with its context. The assay was immunoSEQ multiplex PCR, and TCRdb's table has in-frame clones only and misses some. Of roughly 150,000 clones in the sample, roughly 89% are singletons; the top ten hold around 5%. This entry belongs to a study of blood T cell repertoires in COVID-19. Overall study context: There were acute and convalescent COVID-19 samples, and they came from the United States, Italy and Spain. PBMCs, B-cell-depleted T cells, or T cells provided the cDNA or gDNA that made up the material.

The CDR3 covers 14 residues. Per germline, CDR1 MNHEY and CDR2 SMNVEV (reference sequence). Trimming took 2 bases from V and 1 from J, leaving 8 bases between them. Sequenced sample: peripheral blood. V gene TRBV27 combines with J gene TRBJ1-1, with D possibly being TRBD1 (6 bases). The TCR sequence derives from a human donor in a cohort sampled during active COVID-19. The CDR3 coding sequence is TGTGCCAGCAGTTTACTGGACAGGAACACTGAAGCTTTCTTT. Protein sequence: CASSLLDRNTEAFF.